Sequencing of this T cell receptor (beta chain) was carried out in a study of blood T cell repertoires in COVID-19. Study background: Researchers got acute and convalescent COVID-19 samples from the United States, Italy and Spain. T cells, B-cell-depleted T cells, or PBMCs supplied cDNA or gDNA.

Authors' processing steps: Estimated nucleated cell counts came from reference gene primer amplification. TCRdb keeps only in-frame clones here, not all; method: immunoSEQ multiplex PCR. That table supplies the V and J calls and clone size; D and trimming were determined from the DNA. The table lists 110,000 to 150,000 clones, approximately 90% of them singletons. Per the germline V gene, CDR1 is KGHDR and CDR2 is SFDVKD. The CDR3 has 12 amino acids. Trimming stripped 6 bases from V and 1 base from J, with 5 bases between. The chain couples TRBV24-1 to TRBJ1-2; no definite D call. Sequencing was performed on peripheral blood. This clonotype was obtained from a man aged 60-69 years with active or convalescent COVID-19. CDR3 sequence reads: CATSQNNYGYTF. The CDR3 DNA is TGTGCCACCAGTCAAAATAACTATGGCTACACCTTC.